This TCR beta chain appears in the sequencing data of a study of long-term antiretroviral therapy in people with HIV. Every donor had one or more pre-ART and two or more post-ART PBMC samples. Treated in the United States were all of the participants with HIV. Germline V gene data show CDR1 as LNHNV and CDR2 as YYDKDF (reference sequence). This CDR3 is built from 15 residues. Trimming removed 1 base at V and 5 bases at J, with 14 bases between. Run at survey level, the immunoSEQ assay was version v3.0. Method: immunoSEQ multiplex PCR; TCRdb's copy keeps in-frame clones and lacks some. The table includes over 5,500 clones, 70% to 90% detected once.

The sample consisted of unsorted PBMCs, taken 3.7 years after starting antiretroviral therapy. The gene calls are TRBV15 and TRBJ1-1; a weak D match, TRBD1 (5 bases). The sequence was obtained from a woman aged 45-60 years with HIV. CDR3 nucleotides: TGTGCCACCAGCAGAGGGCAGGACGGGGGGACTGAAGCTTTCTTT. Protein: CATSRGQDGGTEAFF.